What follows is one T cell receptor (beta chain) and its context. The antigen is unknown. The record originates from a study of T-cell memory formation after mild COVID-19. Study findings and constraints: Clones contracting day 15 to 85 were balanced CD4/CD8; later expanders leaned CD4+.

TCRdb reanalysed the 5' RACE reads using MiXCR and keeps one entry per CDR3 protein. The repertoire includes a few hundred thousand distinct CDR3 sequences, approximately 15% of them detected once, and 22% sits in the top ten. The CDR3 has 15 residues. CDR1 and CDR2 (germline): SGHRS, YFSETQ. Trimming left V 0 bases short and J 4 bases short, with 13 bases between. The J gene is TRBJ2-5, the V gene TRBV5-1; TRBD2 might be the D (6 bases). The sequence came from a man aged 18 to 30 who had mild COVID-19 (a few samples of this study predate the infection). Cell type and time point are not known. Specimen: PBMCs or a T cell subset sorted from them (not recorded which). DNA of the CDR3: TGCGCCAGCAGCTTGGCTTGGGGGGTCGGAGAGACCCAGTACTTC. It yields the protein CASSLAWGVGETQYF.